These 25 T cell receptor beta chains originate from one sample sequenced in a study of blood T cells in healthy people across ages. Using a J-beta primer mix together with a sample-barcoded 5' primer, a second PCR was run for roughly 7 to 12 cycles. TCRdb redid the calling of the 5' RACE reads with MiXCR, one entry per CDR3 protein. There are about 1.1 million distinct CDR3 sequences in the sample; roughly two fifths occur only once, and about 12% lies in the top ten. Specimen: blood. Receptors originate from a man younger than 30 in good health.

The gene calls are TRBV2 and TRBJ2-1; D uncertain. Germline CDR1 reads SNHLY; CDR2 reads FYNNEI. The CDR3 totals 14 residues. Trimming stripped 4 bases from V and 6 bases from J, with 13 bases between. The CDR3 spells CASSGELRRNEQFF. The CDR3 coding sequence is TGTGCCAGCAGTGGGGAACTCCGACGCAATGAGCAGTTCTTC.

The rearrangement joins TRBV21-1 to TRBJ2-7; the table's D call, TRBD1, was not checked against the DNA. TRBV21-1 is assigned pseudogene status. The CDR3 is 18 residues long. This CDR3 is CASTRRTGRELSSYEQYF. In DNA form, the CDR3 reads TGTGCCAGCACTAGGAGGACAGGGAGGGAACTCTCCTCCTACGAGCAGTACTTC.

The gene calls are TRBV4-3 and TRBJ2-1; TRBD1 matches 7 bases. The CDR3 consists of 15 residues. V was clipped by 0 bases and J by 4 bases; unmatched bases: 3. Germline values: CDR1 LGHNA, CDR2 YSLEER. The CDR3 nucleotides read TGCGCCAGCAGCCAAGATGTGGACAGGTACAATGAGCAGTTCTTC. Protein sequence: CASSQDVDRYNEQFF.

The chain recombines TRBV9 with TRBJ2-3; D perhaps matches TRBD1 (5 bases). This CDR3 is built from 16 residues. Looked up from germline, CDR1 is SGDLS and CDR2 is YYNGEE. The V end lost 3 bases, the J end lost 3 bases, and 17 bases lay between the germline ends. The CDR3, as DNA: TGTGCCAGCAGCGCGGAAGGGGTGAAGGTAACAGATACGCAGTATTTT. Protein sequence: CASSAEGVKVTDTQYF.

The chain has TRBV4-3 and TRBJ2-3, with 10 bases fitting TRBD1. This CDR3 has 17 amino acids. The V gene end was trimmed by 1 base and the J gene end by 1 base; junction bases not matched to a gene: 5. The germline gives CDR1 LGHNA, CDR2 YSLEER. The DNA of the CDR3 is TGCGCCAGCAGCCAAGGCCTCGGGACAGGGGGCACAGATACGCAGTATTTT. It codes for CASSQGLGTGGTDTQYF.

The J gene is TRBJ1-1, the V gene TRBV7-8, with a tentative D call TRBD1 (5 bases). V was clipped by 1 base and J by 6 bases, with 12 bases between them. This CDR3 spans 14 amino acids. Per germline, CDR1 SGHVS and CDR2 FQNEAQ. The CDR3 DNA follows: TGTGCCAGCAGCTTAGATTGGGGCAGACCTGAAGCTTTCTTT. Its protein is CASSLDWGRPEAFF. Looking up the rest from reference TRBV7-8 and TRBJ1-1 gives the full variable domain: GAGVSQSPRYKVAKRGQDVALRCDPISGHVSLFWYQQALGQGPEFLTYFQNEAQLDKSGLPSDRFFAERPEGSVSTLKIQRTQQEDSAVYLCASSLDWGRPEAFFGQGTRLTVV.

This clonotype has a handful of counts. CDR3 DNA sequence: TGTGCCAGCAGTTCAGGGCCCCCCGGCCTCTTTGATACGCAGTATTTT. Residues: CASSSGPPGLFDTQYF. This chain uses TRBV12-3 or TRBV12-4 with TRBJ2-3; possible D gene TRBD1, 5 bases. V was cut by 4 bases and J by 6 bases, with 20 bases left in between. This CDR3 contains 16 residues.

This sequence joins TRBV20-1 and TRBJ2-3, with 10 bases aligning to TRBD1. The germline CDR1 and CDR2 sequences are DFQATT and SNEGSKA (reference sequence). There are 16 residues in the CDR3. The CDR3 sequence is CKLTGGEPPSTDTQYF. CDR3 coding DNA: TGCAAGCTGACAGGGGGCGAACCTCCTAGCACAGATACGCAGTATTTT.

The V and J genes are TRBV7-2 and TRBJ2-5; a possible D gene is TRBD1 (5 bases). Germline V gene lookup returns CDR1 SGHTA and CDR2 FQGNSA. V shed 2 bases and J shed 5 bases, with 9 bases lying between them. The CDR3 loop spans 13 amino acids. The CDR3 reads CASSLQGFETQYF. The CDR3 nucleotides are TGTGCCAGCAGCTTACAGGGTTTTGAGACCCAGTACTTC.

There are a few counts of this clonotype. V and J are TRBV6-5 and TRBJ1-2, with 8 bases identical to TRBD1. This CDR3 is built from 14 residues. J lost 4 bases, V lost 6 bases, and 7 bases had no gene match. The V gene's germline CDR1 is MNHEY and CDR2 SVGAGI. For the CDR3, the DNA is TGTGCCAGCAGCCGGATTGGGACAGGCTATGGCTACACCTTC. Translated, it gives CASSRIGTGYGYTF.

The chain recombines TRBV12-5 with TRBJ1-1; D ambiguous. CDR3 length equals 14 residues. Per germline, CDR1 LGHNT and CDR2 FRNRAP. Trimming stripped 1 base from V and 1 base from J, with 7 bases between. CDR3 sequence (DNA): TGTGCTAGTGGTTTGGGTAGGGAGAACACTGAAGCTTTCTTT. This encodes CASGLGRENTEAFF. Full variable domain (outside the CDR3, taken from reference TRBV12-5 and TRBJ1-1): DARVTQTPRHKVTEMGQEVTMRCQPILGHNTVFWYRQTMMQGLELLAYFRNRAPLDDSGMPKDRFSAEMPDATLATLKIQPSEPRDSAVYFCASGLGRENTEAFFGQGTRLTVV.

Only a few counts were recorded for this clonotype. The V and J genes are TRBV15 and TRBJ1-1, with TRBD1 matching over 8 bases. The CDR3 totals 15 residues. V lost 3 bases to trimming and J lost 6 bases; unmatched junction nucleotides: 9. Germline lookup yields CDR1 LNHNV and CDR2 YYDKDF (reference sequence). This chain's CDR3 is CATSSTGTGIPEAFF. CDR3 coding DNA: TGTGCCACCAGCAGCACCGGGACAGGAATCCCTGAAGCTTTCTTT.

The J gene is TRBJ1-1, the V gene TRBV15; D ambiguous. V lost 0 bases, J lost 4 bases, and 9 bases lay in between. Germline V lookup: CDR1 LNHNV, CDR2 YYDKDF (reference sequence). This CDR3 region has 14 residues. CDR3 DNA: TGTGCCACCAGCAGAGATCAGGCTAGCACTGAAGCTTTCTTT. Its protein product is CATSRDQASTEAFF.

The CDR3 coding sequence is TGCGCCAGCAGCCAAGAAGGGCTCTCCGGGGAGCTGTTTTTT. Amino acid sequence: CASSQEGLSGELFF. The rearrangement links TRBV4-3 to TRBJ2-2; D is ambiguous. The length of the CDR3 is 14 residues. The V gene lost 0 bases and the J gene lost 6 bases, with 8 bases spanning the gap. Germline lookup yields CDR1 LGHNA and CDR2 YSLEER.

This rearrangement joins TRBV24-1 to TRBJ2-1, with 9 bases that match TRBD1. Trimming removed 2 bases from V and 6 bases from J; junction bases left unmatched: 10. Germline CDR1 and CDR2: KGHDR and SFDVKD. CDR3 length: 17 amino acids. The CDR3 region has the DNA TGTGCCACCAGTGATTCACCGGACAGGGGAGTCCTCAATGAGCAGTTCTTC. This encodes CATSDSPDRGVLNEQFF.

CDR3 DNA: TGCGCCAGCAGCCAAGAATTCACAGAAGAAGCTTTCTTT. This encodes CASSQEFTEEAFF. V and J are TRBV4-3 and TRBJ1-1; the D is unclear. This CDR3 has 13 residues. V dropped 0 bases and J dropped 8 bases, with 10 bases sitting between them. Looked up from germline, CDR1 is LGHNA and CDR2 is YSLEER.

This clonotype has more than one count but fewer than ten. J is TRBJ2-1 and V is TRBV6-2 or TRBV6-3; 9 bases align to TRBD2. Germline V gene lookup returns CDR1 MNHEY and CDR2 SVGEGT. CDR3 length: 15 amino acids. Losses at the gene ends were 4 bases for V and 7 bases for J; bases not matched to a gene: 8. Here the CDR3 reads CASSLWSGGRNEQFF. The CDR3 nucleotides read TGTGCCAGCAGTTTATGGAGCGGGGGGCGAAATGAGCAGTTCTTC.

The chain links TRBV4-2 to TRBJ2-1, with D unresolved. Germline V gene lookup returns CDR1 LGHNA and CDR2 YNFKEQ. The CDR3 spans 16 residues. Trimming took off 2 bases at V and 7 bases at J, with 18 bases between the two ends. CDR3 sequence: CASSQIPEARGNEQFF. The CDR3 DNA reads as TGTGCCAGCAGCCAAATACCAGAGGCCAGAGGTAATGAGCAGTTCTTC.

Regarding this clonotype: One end of the junction is discordant with germline, which a read error may explain. The V gene is TRBV6-2 or TRBV6-3, the J gene TRBJ2-1; 13 bases are a match to TRBD2. Germline V gene sequence: CDR1 MNHEY, CDR2 SVGEGT. The CDR3 covers 16 residues. For the CDR3, the DNA is TGTACCAGCAGTGGGACTAGCGGGGAAAGGTACAATGAGCAGTTCTTC. Amino acids: CTSSGTSGERYNEQFF.

This chain joins TRBV7-8 and TRBJ1-5; unclear D gene. V was clipped by 3 bases and J by 3 bases, with 18 bases between them. The CDR3 totals 17 residues. Germline CDR1 reads SGHVS; CDR2 reads FQNEAQ. Here the CDR3 DNA reads TGTGCCAGCAGCTTTATCTTTAGGAGCGCAGACAATCAGCCCCAGCATTTT. Translating it yields CASSFIFRSADNQPQHF.

J is TRBJ1-5 and V is TRBV10-3, with D possibly matching TRBD1 (6 bases). This CDR3 spans 14 amino acids. V lost 9 bases and J lost 0, with 12 bases in between. Germline-derived CDR1 and CDR2 are ENHRY and SYGVKD. CDR3: CAIRGEYSNQPQHF. In DNA form, the CDR3 reads TGTGCCATAAGGGGGGAGTATAGCAATCAGCCCCAGCATTTT.

The V and J genes are TRBV5-6 and TRBJ1-2; no definite D call. CDR1 is SGHDT and CDR2 is YYEEEE in the germline V gene. CDR3 size: 12 residues. Deletions cut 6 bases from V and 3 bases from J, with 9 bases between. CDR3 residues: CASTTDHYGYTF. DNA of the CDR3: TGTGCCAGCACCACCGACCACTATGGCTACACCTTC.

The J gene is TRBJ2-3, the V gene TRBV20-1; D remains ambiguous. V was trimmed by 1 base and J by 0 bases, leaving 14 bases between them. This CDR3 is 16 amino acids long. Germline lookup yields CDR1 DFQATT and CDR2 SNEGSKA (reference sequence). The CDR3 DNA reads TGCAGTGCTAGAGGGCCCCGGGCAAAAAGCACAGATACGCAGTATTTT. This sequence encodes CSARGPRAKSTDTQYF.

The rearrangement links TRBV12-3 or TRBV12-4 to TRBJ1-6; D ambiguous. CDR3 length: 12 amino acids. Between the trimmed V and J ends, which lost 5 bases and 10 bases, there was a span of 9 bases. CDR3 DNA sequence: TGTGCCAGCAGTGGCGCCAAATCACCCCTCCACTTT. Encoded protein: CASSGAKSPLHF.

The chain carries TRBV7-2 and TRBJ1-2; D call uncertain. The germline gives CDR1 SGHTA, CDR2 FQGNSA. Trimming took 4 bases from V and 4 from J, leaving 7 bases between them. The CDR3 consists of 12 residues. This CDR3 is CASSYAPYGYTF. In nucleotides, the CDR3 is TGTGCCAGCAGCTACGCTCCCTATGGCTACACCTTC. The complete variable domain, with remaining parts taken from reference TRBV7-2 and TRBJ1-2, reads GAGVSQSPSNKVTEKGKDVELRCDPISGHTALYWYRQSLGQGLEFLIYFQGNSAPDKSGLPSDRFSAERTGGSVSTLTIQRTQQEDSAVYLCASSYAPYGYTFGSGTRLTVV.